This T cell receptor (beta chain) was identified in a study of T cells in Graves' hyperthyroidism and ophthalmopathy. Notes on the study in general: Most thyroid clonotypes expanded above 0.001 appeared in blood too.

Concerning this clonotype itself: The antigen is undetermined.

This CDR3 is built from 14 residues. V was trimmed by 3 bases and J by 8 bases, leaving 14 bases between them. The germline CDR1 and CDR2 sequences are MDHEN and SYDVKM. The study based diagnoses on clinical symptoms, serum thyroxine and TRAb, thyroid ultrasound and orbital computed tomography. Amplification targeted TCR beta CDR3 regions from RNA transcripts. HTBI primers drove first-round RT-PCR of the TCR CDR3. From the multiplex PCR reads, TCRdb called clonotypes with MiXCR, one entry per CDR3 protein. The sample yields more than 300,000 distinct CDR3 sequences, approximately 13% seen once. Sequenced material: blood. The TCR sequence derives from a woman in her twenties or thirties with Graves' hyperthyroidism. The chain uses TRBV28 and TRBJ2-1, with a tentative D call TRBD1 (6 bases). As DNA, the CDR3 is TGTGCCAGCAGTTTCAACAGGGCCCCACATGAGCAGTTCTTC. Translated, it gives CASSFNRAPHEQFF.